These T cell receptor beta chains were read from a single sample in a study of blood T cells in healthy people across ages. From the 5' RACE reads, TCRdb called clonotypes with MiXCR, one entry per CDR3 protein. The sample lists 750,000 to 850,000 distinct CDR3 sequences, approximately 25% seen once, with 3% to 4% in the top ten. This sample was also put to use in a study of T cells of mothers and their children.

Source material: blood. Receptors originate from a boy aged 5-17 years in good health. Each CDR3 is given with its conserved first and last residue. The order of the fields is clone size, J gene, CDR3 length, D gene, V gene, CDR3 protein, CDR3 DNA. D genes are given only for firm matches. Clone size is given for some rows only: seen once, a few or many times, or a class if the clone is expanded.

clone_size: few; j_call: TRBJ1-2; cdr3_length: 13; d_call: .; v_call: TRBV21-1; cdr3_aa: CASTVDEYYGYTF; cdr3_nt: TGTGCCAGCACCGTGGACGAGTACTATGGCTACACCTTC
clone_size: few; j_call: TRBJ2-5; cdr3_length: 15; d_call: TRBD1; v_call: TRBV7-2; cdr3_aa: CASSLTGGKGETQYF; cdr3_nt: TGTGCCAGCAGCTTAACAGGGGGCAAAGGAGAGACCCAGTACTTC
clone_size: .; j_call: TRBJ1-6; cdr3_length: 11; d_call: .; v_call: TRBV20-1; cdr3_aa: CSARVGGPLHF; cdr3_nt: TGCAGTGCTAGAGTTGGGGGGCCCCTCCACTTT
clone_size: few; j_call: TRBJ1-2; cdr3_length: 17; d_call: .; v_call: TRBV20-1; cdr3_aa: CSASGRSGGGSSRGYTF; cdr3_nt: TGCAGTGCTTCGGGTCGCAGCGGGGGGGGAAGTAGTAGGGGCTACACCTTC
clone_size: few; j_call: TRBJ2-5; cdr3_length: 15; d_call: TRBD2; v_call: TRBV18; cdr3_aa: CASSQTFSGDETQYF; cdr3_nt: TGTGCCAGCTCACAAACTTTTAGCGGGGACGAGACCCAGTACTTC
clone_size: .; j_call: TRBJ2-6; cdr3_length: 17; d_call: .; v_call: TRBV2; cdr3_aa: CASSVLDSGSGANVLTF; cdr3_nt: TGTGCCAGCAGTGTCTTGGACAGCGGCTCTGGGGCCAACGTCCTGACTTTC
clone_size: few; j_call: TRBJ1-2; cdr3_length: 14; d_call: .; v_call: TRBV28; cdr3_aa: CASSLRDMDYGYTF; cdr3_nt: TGTGCCAGCAGTTTAAGGGACATGGACTATGGCTACACCTTC
clone_size: .; j_call: TRBJ2-7; cdr3_length: 14; d_call: .; v_call: TRBV4-3; cdr3_aa: CASSLGKDSYEQYF; cdr3_nt: TGCGCCAGCAGCCTAGGGAAGGATTCCTACGAGCAGTACTTC
clone_size: .; j_call: TRBJ1-1; cdr3_length: 15; d_call: .; v_call: TRBV29-1; cdr3_aa: CSVAGGRGAGTEAFF; cdr3_nt: TGCAGCGTTGCCGGGGGCAGGGGCGCGGGCACTGAAGCTTTCTTT
clone_size: .; j_call: TRBJ2-1; cdr3_length: 17; d_call: TRBD1; v_call: TRBV6-2/TRBV6-3; cdr3_aa: CASSYPSGQGSYNEQFF; cdr3_nt: TGTGCCAGCAGTTACCCCTCGGGACAGGGCTCCTACAATGAGCAGTTCTTC
clone_size: .; j_call: TRBJ1-1; cdr3_length: 14; d_call: .; v_call: TRBV20-1; cdr3_aa: CSARSGQSNTEAFF; cdr3_nt: TGCAGTGCCCGATCAGGACAATCGAACACTGAAGCTTTCTTT
clone_size: few; j_call: TRBJ2-5; cdr3_length: 13; d_call: .; v_call: TRBV29-1; cdr3_aa: CSVHFDSQETQYF; cdr3_nt: TGCAGCGTCCACTTCGACAGCCAAGAGACCCAGTACTTC
clone_size: few; j_call: TRBJ1-1; cdr3_length: 13; d_call: .; v_call: TRBV6-2/TRBV6-3; cdr3_aa: CASSSRDRSEAFF; cdr3_nt: TGTGCCAGCAGTTCCCGGGACCGTTCTGAAGCTTTCTTT
clone_size: .; j_call: TRBJ2-3; cdr3_length: 12; d_call: .; v_call: TRBV9; cdr3_aa: CASSHATDTQYF; cdr3_nt: TGTGCCAGCAGCCACGCTACAGATACGCAGTATTTT
clone_size: few; j_call: TRBJ1-2; cdr3_length: 14; d_call: .; v_call: TRBV9; cdr3_aa: CASSVEPEFYGYTF; cdr3_nt: TGTGCCAGCAGCGTAGAACCAGAGTTCTATGGCTACACCTTC
clone_size: .; j_call: TRBJ2-4; cdr3_length: 16; d_call: TRBD2; v_call: TRBV6-2/TRBV6-3; cdr3_aa: CASSFQLTSGGNIQYF; cdr3_nt: TGTGCCAGCAGTTTTCAGTTGACTAGCGGGGGAAACATTCAGTACTTC
clone_size: few; j_call: TRBJ2-7; cdr3_length: 15; d_call: TRBD1; v_call: TRBV20-1; cdr3_aa: CSATDRDRPNYEQYF; cdr3_nt: TGCAGTGCCACAGACAGGGACCGACCTAACTACGAGCAGTACTTC
clone_size: few; j_call: TRBJ2-1; cdr3_length: 13; d_call: .; v_call: TRBV5-4; cdr3_aa: CASSFSEGNEQFF; cdr3_nt: TGTGCCAGCAGCTTCTCCGAGGGAAATGAGCAGTTCTTC
clone_size: few; j_call: TRBJ1-4; cdr3_length: 15; d_call: .; v_call: TRBV7-9; cdr3_aa: CASSIVPRENEKLFF; cdr3_nt: TGTGCCAGCAGCATAGTCCCACGGGAGAATGAAAAACTGTTTTTT
clone_size: few; j_call: TRBJ2-7; cdr3_length: 15; d_call: .; v_call: TRBV10-3; cdr3_aa: CAISPTGTSPYEQYF; cdr3_nt: TGTGCCATCAGCCCGACCGGGACTTCCCCTTACGAGCAGTACTTC
clone_size: few; j_call: TRBJ2-7; cdr3_length: 14; d_call: TRBD1; v_call: TRBV6-1; cdr3_aa: CASSGTGGGDEQYF; cdr3_nt: TGTGCCAGCAGCGGGACAGGGGGTGGCGACGAGCAGTACTTC
clone_size: few; j_call: TRBJ2-1; cdr3_length: 16; d_call: .; v_call: TRBV6-6; cdr3_aa: CASSFAPSGYNNEQFF; cdr3_nt: TGTGCCAGCAGTTTTGCACCCTCTGGTTATAACAATGAGCAGTTCTTC
clone_size: .; j_call: TRBJ2-3; cdr3_length: 16; d_call: TRBD1; v_call: TRBV28; cdr3_aa: CASSSGGQGGTDTQYF; cdr3_nt: TGTGCCAGCAGTTCTGGGGGACAGGGCGGCACAGATACGCAGTATTTT
clone_size: few; j_call: TRBJ1-6; cdr3_length: 17; d_call: .; v_call: TRBV6-7; cdr3_aa: CASSWGSLGSYNSPLHF; cdr3_nt: TGTGCCAGCAGTTGGGGCTCATTGGGCTCCTATAATTCACCCCTCCACTTT
clone_size: few; j_call: TRBJ2-1; cdr3_length: 16; d_call: TRBD2; v_call: TRBV6-5; cdr3_aa: CASSYASAGLDNEQFF; cdr3_nt: TGTGCCAGCAGTTACGCCTCAGCGGGATTGGACAATGAGCAGTTCTTC
clone_size: few; j_call: TRBJ1-2; cdr3_length: 14; d_call: .; v_call: TRBV20-1; cdr3_aa: CSARHARGNYGYTF; cdr3_nt: TGCAGTGCTAGACACGCAAGGGGTAACTATGGCTACACCTTC
clone_size: few; j_call: TRBJ2-7; cdr3_length: 12; d_call: .; v_call: TRBV29-1; cdr3_aa: CSVIKGGYEQYF; cdr3_nt: TGCAGCGTAATAAAGGGGGGCTACGAGCAGTACTTC
clone_size: .; j_call: TRBJ2-7; cdr3_length: 15; d_call: TRBD1; v_call: TRBV6-2/TRBV6-3; cdr3_aa: CASEQGGQGFDEQYF; cdr3_nt: TGTGCCAGCGAACAAGGGGGACAGGGCTTCGACGAGCAGTACTTC
clone_size: .; j_call: TRBJ1-4; cdr3_length: 16; d_call: .; v_call: TRBV6-1; cdr3_aa: CASSRDPVTTNEKLFF; cdr3_nt: TGTGCCAGCAGTAGGGATCCAGTGACAACTAATGAAAAGCTGTTTTTT
clone_size: .; j_call: TRBJ2-1; cdr3_length: 12; d_call: .; v_call: TRBV29-1; cdr3_aa: CSAGDGYNEQFF; cdr3_nt: TGCAGCGCTGGGGACGGCTACAATGAGCAGTTCTTC
clone_size: few; j_call: TRBJ2-4; cdr3_length: 17; d_call: .; v_call: TRBV4-3; cdr3_aa: CASSRGRGEGAKNIQYF; cdr3_nt: TGCGCCAGCAGCCGAGGTCGGGGCGAAGGAGCCAAAAACATTCAGTACTTC
clone_size: .; j_call: TRBJ2-5; cdr3_length: 15; d_call: .; v_call: TRBV20-1; cdr3_aa: CSAARLYPPGETQYF; cdr3_nt: TGCAGTGCTGCCCGTCTTTACCCTCCAGGGGAGACCCAGTACTTC
clone_size: .; j_call: TRBJ2-3; cdr3_length: 13; d_call: .; v_call: TRBV6-2/TRBV6-3; cdr3_aa: CASSYSSRDTQYF; cdr3_nt: TGTGCCAGCAGTTACAGCAGCCGAGATACGCAGTATTTT
clone_size: .; j_call: TRBJ2-7; cdr3_length: 14; d_call: .; v_call: TRBV28; cdr3_aa: CASSFIGKEYEQYF; cdr3_nt: TGTGCCAGCAGTTTTATCGGGAAGGAGTACGAGCAGTACTTC
clone_size: few; j_call: TRBJ1-1; cdr3_length: 12; d_call: .; v_call: TRBV7-9; cdr3_aa: CASSTQGTEAFF; cdr3_nt: TGTGCCAGCAGCACACAGGGCACTGAAGCTTTCTTT
clone_size: .; j_call: TRBJ2-4; cdr3_length: 15; d_call: .; v_call: TRBV20-1; cdr3_aa: CSAQGPDRFKNIQYF; cdr3_nt: TGCAGTGCACAAGGCCCAGACAGGTTCAAAAACATTCAGTACTTC
clone_size: few; j_call: TRBJ2-7; cdr3_length: 16; d_call: TRBD2; v_call: TRBV27; cdr3_aa: CASSLYSAGAGYEQYF; cdr3_nt: TGTGCCAGCAGTTTATATTCAGCGGGGGCGGGCTACGAGCAGTACTTC
clone_size: few; j_call: TRBJ1-2; cdr3_length: 16; d_call: TRBD1; v_call: TRBV3-1; cdr3_aa: CASSKIRDRGNSGYTF; cdr3_nt: TGTGCCAGCAGCAAAATACGGGACAGGGGGAACTCTGGCTACACCTTC
clone_size: many; j_call: TRBJ1-4; cdr3_length: 13; d_call: .; v_call: TRBV4-3; cdr3_aa: CASSQGPYEKLFF; cdr3_nt: TGCGCCAGCAGCCAGGGGCCATATGAAAAACTGTTTTTT
clone_size: .; j_call: TRBJ2-1; cdr3_length: 12; d_call: .; v_call: TRBV27; cdr3_aa: CASSYLPHEQFF; cdr3_nt: TGTGCCAGCAGTTATCTCCCTCATGAGCAGTTCTTC
clone_size: few; j_call: TRBJ2-6; cdr3_length: 16; d_call: TRBD1; v_call: TRBV29-1; cdr3_aa: CSVVSGGLSGANVLTF; cdr3_nt: TGCAGCGTTGTATCAGGGGGCCTCTCTGGGGCCAACGTCCTGACTTTC
clone_size: few; j_call: TRBJ1-5; cdr3_length: 12; d_call: .; v_call: TRBV7-2; cdr3_aa: CASSLDGQPQHF; cdr3_nt: TGTGCCAGCAGCTTAGATGGACAGCCCCAGCATTTT
clone_size: .; j_call: TRBJ1-2; cdr3_length: 14; d_call: .; v_call: TRBV5-1; cdr3_aa: CASSLGVTDNGYTF; cdr3_nt: TGCGCCAGCAGCTTGGGGGTGACGGATAATGGCTACACCTTC
clone_size: .; j_call: TRBJ2-7; cdr3_length: 11; d_call: .; v_call: TRBV28; cdr3_aa: CASSYNGEQYF; cdr3_nt: TGTGCCAGCAGTTATAACGGAGAGCAGTACTTC
clone_size: .; j_call: TRBJ2-5; cdr3_length: 13; d_call: TRBD2; v_call: TRBV24-1; cdr3_aa: CATRASGEETQYF; cdr3_nt: TGTGCCACCAGAGCTAGCGGGGAAGAGACCCAGTACTTC
clone_size: many; j_call: TRBJ2-5; cdr3_length: 13; d_call: .; v_call: TRBV27; cdr3_aa: CASSRGTQETQYF; cdr3_nt: TGTGCCAGCAGTCGAGGGACTCAAGAGACCCAGTACTTC
clone_size: .; j_call: TRBJ2-5; cdr3_length: 17; d_call: .; v_call: TRBV5-6; cdr3_aa: CASSSFEGHGYQETQYF; cdr3_nt: TGTGCCAGCAGCTCCTTCGAGGGACACGGGTACCAAGAGACCCAGTACTTC
clone_size: .; j_call: TRBJ2-7; cdr3_length: 15; d_call: TRBD2; v_call: TRBV7-8; cdr3_aa: CASSRGLAGGDEQYF; cdr3_nt: TGTGCCAGCAGCCGGGGACTAGCGGGAGGTGATGAGCAGTACTTC
clone_size: few; j_call: TRBJ2-6; cdr3_length: 16; d_call: .; v_call: TRBV20-1; cdr3_aa: CSARGAGGPGANVLTF; cdr3_nt: TGCAGTGCTAGAGGGGCCGGGGGACCGGGGGCCAACGTCCTGACTTTC
clone_size: .; j_call: TRBJ2-5; cdr3_length: 14; d_call: .; v_call: TRBV20-1; cdr3_aa: CSASSRVWVETQYF; cdr3_nt: TGCAGTGCTAGCTCGAGGGTATGGGTAGAGACCCAGTACTTC
clone_size: few; j_call: TRBJ1-4; cdr3_length: 15; d_call: TRBD1; v_call: TRBV5-1; cdr3_aa: CASSSADKTGEKLFF; cdr3_nt: TGCGCCAGCAGCTCAGCCGACAAGACAGGGGAAAAACTGTTTTTT
clone_size: few; j_call: TRBJ2-7; cdr3_length: 14; d_call: TRBD1; v_call: TRBV6-1; cdr3_aa: CASRSGGTGFEQYF; cdr3_nt: TGTGCCAGCAGGTCTGGGGGGACAGGGTTCGAGCAGTACTTC
clone_size: few; j_call: TRBJ1-5; cdr3_length: 16; d_call: TRBD1; v_call: TRBV5-1; cdr3_aa: CASSLGTGKSNQPQHF; cdr3_nt: TGCGCCAGCAGCCTCGGGACAGGGAAGAGCAATCAGCCCCAGCATTTT
clone_size: .; j_call: TRBJ2-1; cdr3_length: 15; d_call: TRBD2; v_call: TRBV12-3/TRBV12-4; cdr3_aa: CASSQLAGVAHEQFF; cdr3_nt: TGTGCCAGCAGTCAACTAGCGGGAGTCGCCCATGAGCAGTTCTTC
clone_size: .; j_call: TRBJ2-4; cdr3_length: 14; d_call: .; v_call: TRBV4-3; cdr3_aa: CASSQVGFKNIQYF; cdr3_nt: TGCGCCAGCAGCCAAGTGGGTTTCAAAAACATTCAGTACTTC